These 4 T cell receptor beta chains originate from one sample sequenced in a study of T cells in Graves' hyperthyroidism and ophthalmopathy. Amplified TCR beta CDR3 regions derived from RNA transcripts. The TCR CDR3 first-round RT-PCR relied on the HTBI primer set. Via MiXCR, TCRdb re-called the multiplex PCR reads, giving one row per CDR3 protein. The sample consists of 500,000 to 700,000 distinct CDR3 sequences, 16% of them appearing once. Sequencing was performed on blood. These receptors came from a woman aged 18-29 years with Graves' hyperthyroidism.

This clonotype was seen many times. The chain uses TRBV6-2 or TRBV6-3 and TRBJ1-1; the D gene is possibly TRBD1 (6 bases). Trimming shortened V by 6 bases and J by 0 bases, and 17 bases separated the two germline ends. The CDR3 consists of 16 residues. Germline values: CDR1 MNHEY, CDR2 SVGEGT. DNA for the CDR3: TGTGCCAGCAGGGGGACATGGGGCAGAATGAACACTGAAGCTTTCTTT. This gives the protein CASRGTWGRMNTEAFF.

The gene calls are TRBV7-9 and TRBJ2-5; TRBD2 agrees at 10 bases. The V segment lost 5 bases and the J segment 1 base; nucleotides outside the gene matches: 4. CDR1 is SEHNR, CDR2 FQNEAQ, per germline (reference sequence). The CDR3 covers 15 residues. DNA of the CDR3: TGTGCCAGCAGCAAAGGACTAGCGGTCCAAGAGACCCAGTACTTC. It yields the protein CASSKGLAVQETQYF.

The rearrangement links TRBV12-3 or TRBV12-4 to TRBJ2-2; 8 positions agree with TRBD1. This CDR3 is 14 amino acids long. Germline trimming cut 7 bases from V and 6 bases from J; bases unmatched to any gene: 7. The CDR3 spells CASTRTGLSGELFF. The CDR3 bases are TGTGCCAGCACCCGGACAGGGTTATCCGGGGAGCTGTTTTTT.

At least ten counts were recorded for this clonotype. This chain connects TRBV29-1 to TRBJ2-5, with TRBD1 identical over 8 bases. Trimming cost V 6 bases and J 2 bases; bases outside gene matches: 2. The CDR3 sequence is 12 residues long. Germline V gene lookup returns CDR1 SQVTM and CDR2 ANQGSEA. The CDR3: CSVTGAQETQYF. The CDR3, as DNA: TGCAGCGTGACAGGGGCACAAGAGACCCAGTACTTC.